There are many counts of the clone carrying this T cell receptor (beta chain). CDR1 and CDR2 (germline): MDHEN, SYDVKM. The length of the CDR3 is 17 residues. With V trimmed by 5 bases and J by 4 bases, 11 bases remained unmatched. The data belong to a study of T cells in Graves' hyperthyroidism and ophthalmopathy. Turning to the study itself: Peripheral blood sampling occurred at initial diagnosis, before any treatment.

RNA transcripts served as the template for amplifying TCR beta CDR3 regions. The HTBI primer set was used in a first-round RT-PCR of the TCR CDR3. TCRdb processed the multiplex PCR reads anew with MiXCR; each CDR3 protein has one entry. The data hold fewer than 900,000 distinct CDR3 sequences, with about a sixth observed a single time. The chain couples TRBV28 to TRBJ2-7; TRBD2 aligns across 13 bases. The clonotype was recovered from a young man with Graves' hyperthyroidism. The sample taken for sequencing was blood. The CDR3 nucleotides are TGTGCCAGCAGTCCACTAGCGGGAGGGCCCTCGATTTACGAGCAGTACTTC. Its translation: CASSPLAGGPSIYEQYF.